Sequencing of this T cell receptor (beta chain) was carried out in a study of T cell responses to AZD1222 COVID-19 vaccine. Broader study findings: Recipients of two AZD1222 doses showed rising Spike-specific TCR breadth and depth. Donors skewed white British and female; clonal diversity was possibly underestimated. The study reported that nearly half of spike-specific TCRs target unmutated variant regions. Recipients of AZD1222 seropositive at baseline numbered only 6 or 7.

CDR3 length equals 16 residues. The repertoire was sequenced with immunoSEQ multiplex PCR; TCRdb's copy has only in-frame clones and lacks some. The table has 160,000 or so clones, 90% seen once; the top ten hold more than 1.3%. A remark on this clone: Antigen unknown.

The chain uses TRBV21-1 and TRBJ2-3; TRBD1, the D gene given by the table, was not confirmed from the DNA. TRBV21-1 has pseudogene status. The receptor's source is an adult who received the AZD1222 COVID-19 vaccine. Sequenced here: peripheral blood, sampled 28 days after the second AZD1222 dose. CDR3 coding DNA: TGTGCCAGCAGCAAAGTCCGGGACAGGGGCACAGATACGCAGTATTTT. It specifies CASSKVRDRGTDTQYF.